A selection of T cell receptor beta chains follows, all from one sample in a study of blood T cell repertoires in COVID-19. Assay: immunoSEQ multiplex PCR; the TCRdb copy retains only in-frame clones and omits some. The sample lists a few hundred thousand clones, around 92% seen once, with 1.5% to 2% in the top ten. Sequencing was carried out using peripheral blood. Receptor source: a woman younger than 45 with COVID-19, enrolled during active disease. Both conserved end residues are part of each CDR3. Each record gives: V gene, clone size, D gene, J gene, CDR3 DNA, CDR3 protein. D genes are given only for firm matches. The size of a clone is reported for some rows only, either as once, few or many, or as a class for expanded clones.

TRBV19	NA	NA	TRBJ1-5	TGTGCCAGTATGAGCGGGGGGCAGCATCAGCCCCAGCATTTT	CASMSGGQHQPQHF
TRBV11-2	NA	TRBD1	TRBJ2-7	TGTGCCAGCAGCACTCGGGACAGGTCCTACGAGCAGTACTTC	CASSTRDRSYEQYF
TRBV30	NA	TRBD1	TRBJ1-4	TGTGCCTGGAGTACCGGGACAGGTGAAAAACTGTTTTTT	CAWSTGTGEKLFF
TRBV5-1	NA	TRBD1	TRBJ1-2	TGCGCCAGCAGACGGACAGGACCCAGGGACTATGGCTACACCTTC	CASRRTGPRDYGYTF
TRBV3-1/TRBV3-2	NA	NA	TRBJ1-2	TGTGCCAGCAGCCCGGTGGCGGGGGCATATGGCTACACCTTC	CASSPVAGAYGYTF
TRBV25-1	NA	TRBD1	TRBJ1-2	TGTGCCAGCTCTGACAGGGGTATCTACTATGGCTACACCTTC	CASSDRGIYYGYTF
TRBV10-1	NA	TRBD1	TRBJ1-5	TGCGCCAGCAGTGTCTCCACAACAGGGGAATGGCAGCCCCAGCATTTT	CASSVSTTGEWQPQHF
TRBV18	NA	TRBD2	TRBJ2-3	TGTGCCAGCTCACCACCGGGACTAGCGGGGGGAACAGATACGCAGTATTTT	CASSPPGLAGGTDTQYF
TRBV4-1	NA	NA	TRBJ2-7	TGCGCCAGCAGCCAAGGCTTCGGACCCGACAGGAACTACGAGCAGTACTTC	CASSQGFGPDRNYEQYF
TRBV19	NA	NA	TRBJ1-2	TGTGCCAGTAGTAGTTTACAGGGAGACGATGGCTACACCTTC	CASSSLQGDDGYTF
TRBV5-4	NA	NA	TRBJ1-2	TGTGCCAGCAGCTTGGGTCAGGTCACGGATGGCTACACCTTC	CASSLGQVTDGYTF
TRBV7-3	NA	TRBD1	TRBJ1-2	TGTGCCAGCAGCTTAACGGGGACAGGCACGGGCTACACCTTC	CASSLTGTGTGYTF
TRBV5-4	NA	NA	TRBJ2-4	TGTGCCAGCAGCACCAGTATGGCCAAAAACATTCAGTACTTC	CASSTSMAKNIQYF
TRBV4-1	NA	TRBD2	TRBJ2-7	TGCGCCAGCAGCCAAGACCCGGGACTAGCGAGGGAGCAGTACTTC	CASSQDPGLAREQYF
TRBV2	NA	NA	TRBJ1-3	TGTGCCAGCAGTTCACAGGGAGCTGGAAACACCATATATTTT	CASSSQGAGNTIYF
TRBV7-8	NA	NA	TRBJ1-6	TGTGCCAGCAGCTTAGAGGGCAGGCGGGCATCACCCCTCCACTTT	CASSLEGRRASPLHF
TRBV6-5	NA	NA	TRBJ1-2	TGTGCCAGCAGTCCCGTGTCAGGGAGGTATGGCTACACCTTC	CASSPVSGRYGYTF
TRBV28	many	NA	TRBJ1-4	TGTGCCAGCAGTTTGGGCAGGGAAGTAGAAAAACTGTTTTTT	CASSLGREVEKLFF
TRBV6-6	NA	TRBD1	TRBJ2-3	TGTGCCAGCAGTACGATGGACAGGGAAGATACGCAGTATTTT	CASSTMDREDTQYF
TRBV5-1	NA	TRBD1	TRBJ2-1	TGCGCCAGCAGCTTGGGACAGGGGATGGATGAGCAGTTCTTC	CASSLGQGMDEQFF
TRBV9	NA	TRBD2	TRBJ2-5	TGTGCCAGCAGCGAGGGACTAGCAGAAGAGACCCAGTACTTC	CASSEGLAEETQYF
TRBV6-5	NA	NA	TRBJ2-3	TGTGCCAGCAGTTTTCGGGACGGGGGTCCAGATACGCAGTATTTT	CASSFRDGGPDTQYF
TRBV19	NA	TRBD2	TRBJ2-5	TGTGCCAGTAGTCCAACCCGACTAGCGGGGGGGCAAGAGACCCAGTACTTC	CASSPTRLAGGQETQYF
TRBV5-4	NA	TRBD1	TRBJ1-4	TGTGCCAGCAGCTTCGACAGGGGCGATGAAAAACTGTTTTTT	CASSFDRGDEKLFF
TRBV6-1	NA	NA	TRBJ1-5	TGTGCCAGCAGTGAAGGGGGCAGGGCCAATCAGCCCCAGCATTTT	CASSEGGRANQPQHF
TRBV5-1	few	NA	TRBJ2-1	TGCGCCAGCAGCTTGGGTTCAGGGAACAATGAGCAGTTCTTC	CASSLGSGNNEQFF
TRBV6-5	NA	NA	TRBJ1-5	TGTGCCAGCAGCAGTGGTAGCAATCAGCCCCAGCATTTT	CASSSGSNQPQHF
TRBV7-3	NA	TRBD2	TRBJ2-1	TGTGCCAGCAGCCTGGGACTAGCGGGGGGCCATACCTACAATGAGCAGTTCTTC	CASSLGLAGGHTYNEQFF
TRBV4-1	NA	NA	TRBJ2-1	TGCGCCAGCAGCCAAAGTGTTCGGCGGGGAAGCTCCTACAATGAGCAGTTCTTC	CASSQSVRRGSSYNEQFF
TRBV10-3	NA	NA	TRBJ2-1	TGTGCCATCAGTGAGCTACAGAATGGGAATGAGCAGTTCTTC	CAISELQNGNEQFF
TRBV6-6	NA	NA	TRBJ2-7	TGTGCCAGCAGTTACAAGGGGAATGAGCAGTACTTC	CASSYKGNEQYF
TRBV30	NA	NA	TRBJ1-6	TGTGCCTGGGCTCGGACAGCTAATTCACCCCTCCACTTT	CAWARTANSPLHF
TRBV5-4	NA	TRBD1	TRBJ2-3	TGTGCCAGCAGCCGAGGACAGGGTAACACAGATACGCAGTATTTT	CASSRGQGNTDTQYF
TRBV19	NA	TRBD1	TRBJ1-1	TGTGCCAGTAGCTCGGGACAGGTGGGCACTGAAGCTTTCTTT	CASSSGQVGTEAFF
TRBV5-1	NA	TRBD1	TRBJ2-1	TGCGCCAGCAAAGAAGGGGGCAGGGATGAGCAGTTCTTC	CASKEGGRDEQFF
TRBV18	NA	NA	TRBJ1-2	TGTGCCAGCTCCCCCTATGAGCGGGCTGGCTACACCTTC	CASSPYERAGYTF
TRBV28	NA	TRBD1	TRBJ1-5	TGTGCCAGCTACGCCCCGGACAGGGGTAATCAGCCCCAGCATTTT	CASYAPDRGNQPQHF
TRBV3-1/TRBV3-2	NA	NA	TRBJ1-6	TGTGCCAGCAGCCAAGACGCAGTTTCACCCCTCCACTTT	CASSQDAVSPLHF
TRBV18	NA	TRBD1	TRBJ1-2	TGTGCCAGCTCACGGACAGGTACCAACCACTATGGCTACACCTTC	CASSRTGTNHYGYTF
TRBV7-9	NA	TRBD1	TRBJ1-6	TGTGCCAGCAGCTTATCCACAGGGGGCCCTTCACCCCTCCACTTT	CASSLSTGGPSPLHF
TRBV5-1	NA	TRBD2	TRBJ2-3	TGCGCCACCAAGGGGGCGACTAGCGGGGGAACAGATACGCAGTATTTT	CATKGATSGGTDTQYF
TRBV7-9	NA	NA	TRBJ1-1	TGTGCCAGCAGCCGAGTTATGGCCGGAGAAACTGAAGCTTTCTTT	CASSRVMAGETEAFF
TRBV2	once	TRBD1	TRBJ1-5	TGTGCCAGCAGGCGGACAGGGGCGAATCAGCCCCAGCATTTT	CASRRTGANQPQHF
TRBV4-3	NA	NA	TRBJ2-7	TGCGCCAGCAGCCAAGATTTGAGGTACGAGCAGTACTTC	CASSQDLRYEQYF
TRBV9	NA	NA	TRBJ1-2	TGTGCCAGCAGCGTTTCCCAGCGGACGGGCTATGGCTACACCTTC	CASSVSQRTGYGYTF
TRBV7-6	NA	NA	TRBJ1-1	TGTGCCAGCAGCCACTATCCGGACATTTCGAACACTGAAGCTTTCTTT	CASSHYPDISNTEAFF
TRBV6-5	NA	TRBD1	TRBJ1-6	TGTGCCAGCAGCCCCAGGGGGAGACGGGATTCACCCCTCCACTTT	CASSPRGRRDSPLHF
TRBV16	NA	TRBD1	TRBJ1-1	TGTGCCAGCAGCCGACTTGAACAGGGGAGGACTGAAGCTTTCTTT	CASSRLEQGRTEAFF
TRBV4-3	NA	TRBD1	TRBJ2-2	TGCGCCAGCAGCCAAGGACAGGGGAACACCGGGGAGCTGTTTTTT	CASSQGQGNTGELFF
TRBV7-2	NA	NA	TRBJ1-5	TGTGCCAGCAGCTTAGGGGGAGTTAGCAATCAGCCCCAGCATTTT	CASSLGGVSNQPQHF